This passage covers 27 T cell receptor beta chains from one sample sequenced in a study of blood T cell repertoires in COVID-19 (dated by TCRdb to 2020 to 2022). Library preparation used the immunoSEQ multiplex PCR assay. Sourced from immuneACCESS, this table was stored by TCRdb with only in-frame sequences that have V and J called. A share of the clones is absent; for the studies checked, an unresolved V gene accounts for under half, and the remainder has no known explanation. The sample table records 190,000 or so clones; 70% to 90% of these occur just once. The ten most abundant clones make up about 2.6% of the sample. The sample consisted of peripheral blood. These receptors originate from a man between 35 and 55 years old with active or convalescent COVID-19.

The chain uses TRBV25-1 and TRBJ1-6; 8 bases are shared with TRBD1. This CDR3 is built from 14 residues. In germline, CDR1 is MGHDK, CDR2 SYGVNS. The junction had 7 bases not matched to a gene; V was cut back by 6 bases and J by 9 bases. CDR3 DNA: TGTGCCAGCAGATCCGGGACAGGCGCTTCACCCCTCCACTTT. Translating it yields CASRSGTGASPLHF.

The chain has TRBV5-1 and TRBJ1-3; 10 nucleotides align to TRBD1. From germline, CDR1 is SGHRS and CDR2 YFSETQ. The CDR3 covers 18 residues. Unmatched junction bases numbered 13, after V lost 7 bases and J lost 0 bases. As DNA, the CDR3 is TGCGCCAGCGGATCCGGGACAGGGGCGATAGGCTCTGGAAACACCATATATTTT. Protein product: CASGSGTGAIGSGNTIYF.

The chain employs TRBV2 and TRBJ2-3; 8 bases agree with TRBD2. CDR1 is SNHLY and CDR2 is FYNNEI in the germline V gene. The CDR3 loop spans 15 amino acids. V gave up 6 bases and J gave up 1 base; unmatched junction bases: 6. CDR3 protein: CASRHTSGRTDTQYF. CDR3 nucleotides: TGTGCCAGCAGGCACACTAGCGGCCGCACAGATACGCAGTATTTT.

The chain uses TRBV4-2 and TRBJ1-4, with D hard to call. CDR3 length: 12 amino acids. CDR1 and CDR2 (germline): LGHNA, YNFKEQ. The V gene lost 4 bases and the J gene lost 7 bases, with 7 bases spanning the gap. CDR3 DNA: TGTGCCAGCAGCCTAATGTCTGAAAAACTGTTTTTT. It specifies CASSLMSEKLFF.

This sequence joins TRBV24-1 and TRBJ2-5, with 9 bases matching TRBD2. The ends lost 4 bases at V and 5 bases at J; junction bases unmatched: 7. In germline, CDR1 is KGHDR, CDR2 SFDVKD. This CDR3 has 15 residues. CDR3 sequence reads: CATSDSRGGGETQYF. The CDR3 DNA is TGTGCCACCAGTGACTCGCGGGGGGGCGGGGAGACCCAGTACTTC.

The V and J genes are TRBV7-9 and TRBJ1-1; maybe TRBD1 (5 bases). Trimming pared 3 bases from V and 7 bases from J, leaving 15 bases between. Germline V gene lookup returns CDR1 SEHNR and CDR2 FQNEAQ (reference sequence). This CDR3 is built from 14 residues. The CDR3 is CASSLNVLGDEAFF. CDR3 nucleotide sequence: TGTGCCAGCAGCTTGAACGTCTTAGGGGATGAAGCTTTCTTT.

The table lists this clone with a count of one. The chain carries TRBV5-8 and TRBJ1-4; D is unresolved. Germline V gene sequence: CDR1 SGHTS, CDR2 YDEGEE. Trimming took 2 bases from V and 6 from J, leaving 17 bases between them. The CDR3 has 16 amino acids. DNA of the CDR3: TGTGCCAGCAGCTTTTCCCTACTGTTCGTGGATGAAAAACTGTTTTTT. This gives the protein CASSFSLLFVDEKLFF.

About this clone itself: The same CDR3 arises from other DNA sequences in this sample as well. The chain joins TRBV2 to TRBJ1-6, with D possibly matching TRBD1 (6 bases). Per germline, CDR1 SNHLY and CDR2 FYNNEI. The CDR3 consists of 13 residues. The CDR3 nucleotides read TGTGCTAGGGCCAGGGGCTATAATTCACCCCTCCACTTT. Amino acid sequence: CARARGYNSPLHF.

This clone occurred once. This chain joins TRBV28 and TRBJ1-2, with D possibly being TRBD1 (6 bases). In germline, CDR1 is MDHEN, CDR2 SYDVKM. CDR3 length: 14 amino acids. Trimming removed 2 bases from V and 4 bases from J, with 11 bases in between. The CDR3 region is CASSLQQGSYGYTF. CDR3 coding DNA: TGTGCCAGCAGTTTACAACAGGGAAGCTATGGCTACACCTTC.

The chain has TRBV9 and TRBJ2-3; TRBD2 aligns across 8 bases. The CDR3 has 16 residues. The germline V gene encodes CDR1 SGDLS and CDR2 YYNGEE. The V gene end was trimmed by 0 bases and the J gene end by 3 bases; junction bases not matched to a gene: 6. CDR3 sequence (DNA): TGTGCCAGCAGCGTAGAATATGGCGGGGGGACAGATACGCAGTATTTT. Protein sequence: CASSVEYGGGTDTQYF. Supplemented by reference TRBV9 and TRBJ2-3, the full variable domain reads DSGVTQTPKHLITATGQRVTLRCSPRSGDLSVYWYQQSLDQGLQFLIQYYNGEERAKGNILERFSAQQFPDLHSELNLSSLELGDSALYFCASSVEYGGGTDTQYFGPGTRLTVL.

This rearrangement joins TRBV7-9 to TRBJ2-1; 13 nucleotides match TRBD2. Losses at the gene ends were 5 bases for V and 5 bases for J; bases not matched to a gene: 3. The CDR3 has 15 residues. CDR1 is SEHNR, CDR2 FQNEAQ, per germline (reference sequence). CDR3 DNA sequence: TGTGCCAGCAGCAGCGGGACTAGCGGGGACAATGAGCAGTTCTTC. Its translation: CASSSGTSGDNEQFF.

J is TRBJ1-1 and V is TRBV9; possible D gene TRBD1, 6 bases. CDR3 length: 14 amino acids. Germline V lookup: CDR1 SGDLS, CDR2 YYNGEE. The V gene lost 4 bases and the J gene lost 4 bases, with 14 bases spanning the gap. The CDR3 region has the DNA TGTGCCAGCAGCCCACAGGGACCGGGCACTGAAGCTTTCTTT. Translating it yields CASSPQGPGTEAFF.

This sequence joins TRBV3-1 (or the pseudogene TRBV3-2) and TRBJ1-2, with D unclear. CDR3 length equals 13 residues. Trimming cost V 4 bases and J 4 bases, with 10 bases left between them. Germline values: CDR1 LGHDT, CDR2 YNNKEL (reference sequence). Here the CDR3 DNA reads TGTGCCAGCAGCCTGGACTGGGCCTATGGCTACACCTTC. Residues: CASSLDWAYGYTF.

The chain carries TRBV4-1 and TRBJ1-3, with D unclear. This CDR3 is 15 amino acids long. Germline CDR1 MGHRA, CDR2 YSYEKL. Trimming removed 0 bases at V and 4 bases at J, with 10 bases between. The CDR3 nucleotides are TGCGCCAGCAGCCAAGATTGGGCGAGAGGAAACACCATATATTTT. This gives the protein CASSQDWARGNTIYF.

This chain uses TRBV4-2 with TRBJ1-4; 8 bases are a match to TRBD1. This CDR3 contains 18 residues. From germline, CDR1 is LGHNA and CDR2 YNFKEQ. The trim removed 0 bases at V and 5 bases at J, leaving 11 bases unmatched. The DNA of the CDR3 is TGTGCCAGCAGCCAAGAAAGGGCAGGGGGCGCCTCAAATGAAAAACTGTTTTTT. Its translation: CASSQERAGGASNEKLFF.

This chain connects TRBV7-2 to TRBJ1-5, with D possibly matching TRBD1 (5 bases). Germline loops: CDR1 SGHTA, CDR2 FQGNSA. This CDR3 spans 14 amino acids. Trimming took off 2 bases at V and 6 bases at J, with 11 bases between the two ends. DNA for the CDR3: TGTGCCAGCAGCTTAATGGGACTGGGTCAGCCCCAGCATTTT. Encoded protein: CASSLMGLGQPQHF.

J is TRBJ2-7 and V is TRBV19; 10 bases are a match to TRBD1. This CDR3 is 15 amino acids long. Germline CDR1 reads LNHDA; CDR2 reads SQIVND (reference sequence). Losses at the gene ends were 5 bases for V and 6 bases for J; bases not matched to a gene: 10. For the CDR3, the DNA is TGTGCCAGTAGTTCCCTGGACAGGGGGGAGCGCGAGCAGTACTTC. Protein product: CASSSLDRGEREQYF.

The chain employs TRBV4-3 and TRBJ2-7, with D unclear. CDR3 length equals 13 residues. Germline V gene sequence: CDR1 LGHNA, CDR2 YSLEER. V lost 9 bases to trimming and J lost 2 bases, with 14 bases between them. The CDR3, as DNA: TGCGCCAGTTCAGTCGACATCGCCTACGAGCAGTACTTC. This gives the protein CASSVDIAYEQYF.

This sequence joins TRBV7-3 and TRBJ2-6; the match to TRBD1 covers 7 bases. V was clipped by 3 bases and J by 2 bases; unmatched bases: 13. This CDR3 is built from 19 residues. Germline loops: CDR1 SGHTA, CDR2 FQGTGA. CDR3 in amino acids: CASSLPRQGSDPGANVLTF. Written as DNA, the CDR3 is TGTGCCAGCAGCTTGCCCCGACAGGGATCAGACCCTGGGGCCAACGTCCTGACTTTC.

The chain recombines TRBV7-9 with TRBJ2-6; no definite D call. The CDR3 is made up of 15 amino acids. CDR1 and CDR2 (germline): SEHNR, FQNEAQ (reference sequence). V lost 2 bases to trimming and J lost 0 bases, with 5 bases between them. The CDR3 DNA is TGTGCCAGCAGCTTAACAAGCTCTGGGGCCAACGTCCTGACTTTC. This encodes CASSLTSSGANVLTF.

The sample holds one count of this clone. The gene calls are TRBV30 and TRBJ1-5; D is uncertain. The germline V gene has CDR1 GTSNPN and CDR2 SVGIG (reference sequence). V lost 2 bases to trimming and J lost 4 bases, with 12 bases between them. CDR3 length: 14 amino acids. Here the CDR3 reads CAWSLGQRNQPQHF. In DNA form, the CDR3 reads TGTGCCTGGAGTCTTGGGCAGAGAAATCAGCCCCAGCATTTT.

The table lists this clone with a count of one. J is TRBJ1-5 and V is TRBV24-1; D gene ambiguous. Per germline, CDR1 KGHDR and CDR2 SFDVKD. CDR3 length: 12 amino acids. Trimming cost V 1 base and J 6 bases, with 3 bases left between them. CDR3 protein: CATSDFGQPQHF. CDR3 nucleotides: TGTGCCACCAGTGATTTCGGTCAGCCCCAGCATTTT.

This clone was picked up many times. V gene TRBV7-6 combines with J gene TRBJ1-6, with 8 bases identical to TRBD1. The CDR3 consists of 17 residues. CDR1 and CDR2 (germline): SGHVS, FNYEAQ. The J segment lost 6 bases and the V segment lost 5 bases, leaving 12 bases of the junction unmatched. CDR3 in amino acids: CASSARTGKAGNSPLHF. In DNA, the CDR3 is TGTGCCAGCAGCGCCCGGACAGGGAAGGCGGGTAATTCACCCCTCCACTTT.

The chain employs TRBV19 and TRBJ2-5, with D possibly being TRBD2 (7 bases). This CDR3 contains 14 residues. Trimming took off 5 bases at V and 4 bases at J, with 14 bases between the two ends. Per the germline V gene, CDR1 is LNHDA and CDR2 is SQIVND (reference sequence). The CDR3 DNA sequence: TGTGCCAGTAGTTCCTCCGGGGGGCGAGAGACCCAGTACTTC. Translating it yields CASSSSGGRETQYF.

The rearrangement joins TRBV3-1 (or the pseudogene TRBV3-2) to TRBJ1-4; D is unclear. The CDR3 runs to 14 residues. Looked up from germline, CDR1 is LGHDT and CDR2 is YNNKEL (reference sequence). V gave up 7 bases and J gave up 5 bases, with 14 bases separating them. CDR3 sequence reads: CASNLAGYNEKLFF. In nucleotides, the CDR3 is TGTGCCAGCAACCTGGCGGGATACAATGAAAAACTGTTTTTT.

The V call is TRBV3-1 (or the pseudogene TRBV3-2), the J call TRBJ1-1; 10 bases are a match to TRBD1. The CDR3 has 16 residues. The V gene end was trimmed by 4 bases and the J gene end by 5 bases; junction bases not matched to a gene: 10. The germline gives CDR1 LGHDT, CDR2 YNNKEL (reference sequence). CDR3 sequence reads: CASSLGTGEFFTEAFF. CDR3 bases: TGTGCCAGCAGCCTGGGGACAGGGGAGTTTTTTACTGAAGCTTTCTTT.

This chain joins TRBV11-3 and TRBJ1-1, with D possibly TRBD1 on 5 matching bases. V was cut by 1 base and J by 1 base, with 10 bases left in between. Germline CDR1 and CDR2: SGHNT and YENEEA. This CDR3 has 15 residues. CDR3 DNA sequence: TGTGCCAGCAGCTTAGTCGGTACAGGGAACACTGAAGCTTTCTTT. Its translation is CASSLVGTGNTEAFF. The whole variable domain, filled in from reference TRBV11-3 and TRBJ1-1, reads EAGVVQSPRYKIIEKKQPVAFWCNPISGHNTLYWYLQNLGQGPELLIRYENEEAVDDSQLPKDRFSAERLKGVDSTLKIQPAELGDSAVYLCASSLVGTGNTEAFFGQGTRLTVV.